This is a list of T cell receptor beta chains from one sample in a study of metastatic and nonmetastatic thyroid tumors. TCRdb reprocessed the PCR reads via MiXCR. The sample carries approximately 19,000 clones, roughly 23% recorded once. The sequenced sample consisted of tumor tissue. The source of these receptors is a male donor with papillary thyroid cancer or a benign thyroid nodule (not recorded which). Some clones in this sample may be carry-over from other donors' samples. Each CDR3 is given with its conserved first and last residue. The order of the fields is CDR3 length, J gene, V gene, clone size, D gene, CDR3 DNA, CDR3 protein. A D gene is named only where the DNA matches it firmly. Size is omitted from some rows. Given values are once, few, many or a class for expanded clones.

len: 14
j_gene: TRBJ2-7
v_gene: TRBV3-1
abundance: many
d_gene: TRBD1
CDR3nt: TGTGCCAGCAGCCAAGGGACAGGGTCCTACGAGCAGTACTTC
CDR3aa: CASSQGTGSYEQYF

len: 11
j_gene: TRBJ2-1
v_gene: TRBV6-1
abundance: many
d_gene: NA
CDR3nt: TGTGCCAGCCCCCCAAGGGAGGAGCAGTTCTTC
CDR3aa: CASPPREEQFF

len: 14
j_gene: TRBJ1-2
v_gene: TRBV28
abundance: NA
d_gene: NA
CDR3nt: TGTGCCAGCAGTAGTGGGGGTGCTAACTATGGCTACACCTTC
CDR3aa: CASSSGGANYGYTF

len: 17
j_gene: TRBJ2-7
v_gene: TRBV5-4
abundance: many
d_gene: TRBD2
CDR3nt: TGTGCCATCCCCCTTAGGCTAGCGGGAGGAGGGGGCGACGAGCAGTACTTC
CDR3aa: CAIPLRLAGGGGDEQYF

len: 16
j_gene: TRBJ2-1
v_gene: TRBV11-2
abundance: many
d_gene: TRBD1
CDR3nt: TGTGCCAGCAGTACCACGGGGACAGGGGAGGGTAATGAGCAGTTCTTC
CDR3aa: CASSTTGTGEGNEQFF

len: 15
j_gene: TRBJ1-2
v_gene: TRBV6-2/TRBV6-3
abundance: medium-sized
d_gene: NA
CDR3nt: TGTGCCAGCAGTTACGGCTCAGGGGTTCGTTCTGGCTACACCTTC
CDR3aa: CASSYGSGVRSGYTF

len: 17
j_gene: TRBJ2-3
v_gene: TRBV5-1
abundance: many
d_gene: TRBD2
CDR3nt: TGCGCCAGCAGCTTGGAGGGGACTAGCGGGAGCTTAGATACGCAGTATTTT
CDR3aa: CASSLEGTSGSLDTQYF

len: 14
j_gene: TRBJ2-5
v_gene: TRBV5-4
abundance: many
d_gene: TRBD2
CDR3nt: TGTGCCAGCAGCTTGAGACTAGCGAGGGAGACCCAGTACTTC
CDR3aa: CASSLRLARETQYF

len: 16
j_gene: TRBJ2-2
v_gene: TRBV6-2/TRBV6-3
abundance: medium-sized
d_gene: NA
CDR3nt: TGTGCCAGCAGTTACCGCAGGGTGGGACTTCTAGGGGAGCTGTTTTTT
CDR3aa: CASSYRRVGLLGELFF

len: 13
j_gene: TRBJ2-5
v_gene: TRBV5-1
abundance: many
d_gene: TRBD1
CDR3nt: TGCGCCAGCAGCGAGGGGGCGGAAGAGACCCAGTACTTC
CDR3aa: CASSEGAEETQYF

len: 16
j_gene: TRBJ1-3
v_gene: TRBV12-3/TRBV12-4
abundance: many
d_gene: TRBD1
CDR3nt: TGTGCCAGCAGTCCCGGGACAGGGGGACCTGGAAACACCATATATTTT
CDR3aa: CASSPGTGGPGNTIYF

len: 17
j_gene: TRBJ2-5
v_gene: TRBV19
abundance: NA
d_gene: TRBD2
CDR3nt: TGTGCCAGTAGTATACCCGGACTAGCGGGAGCACCTGAGACCCAGTACTTC
CDR3aa: CASSIPGLAGAPETQYF

len: 18
j_gene: TRBJ2-5
v_gene: TRBV12-3/TRBV12-4
abundance: once
d_gene: NA
CDR3nt: TGTGCCAGCACCGCGCCGGGACGGGGCCCCGGTGGTGAGGAGACCCAGTACTTC
CDR3aa: CASTAPGRGPGGEETQYF

len: 15
j_gene: TRBJ1-2
v_gene: TRBV7-9
abundance: many
d_gene: NA
CDR3nt: TGTGCCAGCAGCCAAATACCTTTGGACGCCTATGGCTACACCTTC
CDR3aa: CASSQIPLDAYGYTF

len: 16
j_gene: TRBJ2-7
v_gene: TRBV20-1
abundance: medium-sized
d_gene: TRBD2
CDR3nt: TGCAGTGCTAGACCTATTACTAGCGGGAGCTCCTACGAGCAGTACTTC
CDR3aa: CSARPITSGSSYEQYF

len: 16
j_gene: TRBJ2-1
v_gene: TRBV9
abundance: many
d_gene: TRBD2
CDR3nt: TGTGCCAGCAGCGTAGGCCGGAGCGGGAGGGCCAATGAGCAGTTCTTC
CDR3aa: CASSVGRSGRANEQFF

len: 15
j_gene: TRBJ2-7
v_gene: TRBV5-1
abundance: NA
d_gene: TRBD1
CDR3nt: TGCGCCAGCAGCTTTCGATGGGACAGTAGGGACGAGCAGTACTTC
CDR3aa: CASSFRWDSRDEQYF

len: 15
j_gene: TRBJ2-7
v_gene: TRBV12-3/TRBV12-4
abundance: few
d_gene: TRBD1
CDR3nt: TGTGCCAGCAGCCACTACACAGGGGGCACGGACGAGCAGTACTTC
CDR3aa: CASSHYTGGTDEQYF

len: 15
j_gene: TRBJ2-2
v_gene: TRBV20-1
abundance: NA
d_gene: NA
CDR3nt: TGCAGTGCCAGAAGTGGTCGGGGCGTCACCGGGGAGCTGTTTTTT
CDR3aa: CSARSGRGVTGELFF

len: 14
j_gene: TRBJ2-3
v_gene: TRBV28
abundance: many
d_gene: TRBD1
CDR3nt: TGTGCCAGCAGTTTGGGACAGGGGGCCTATACGCAGTATTTT
CDR3aa: CASSLGQGAYTQYF

len: 16
j_gene: TRBJ2-3
v_gene: TRBV13
abundance: many
d_gene: TRBD1
CDR3nt: TGTGCCAGCAGCGCGGGGACAGGGGAAAGCACAGATACGCAGTATTTT
CDR3aa: CASSAGTGESTDTQYF

len: 14
j_gene: TRBJ2-1
v_gene: TRBV30
abundance: once
d_gene: NA
CDR3nt: TGTGCCTGCAACAGGGGCGGGGGGTGCAATGCGCAGTTCTTC
CDR3aa: CACNRGGGCNAQFF

len: 17
j_gene: TRBJ2-3
v_gene: TRBV11-1
abundance: NA
d_gene: TRBD1
CDR3nt: TGTGCCAGCAGCACCTCAGGACAGGGGGAATGGACAGATACGCAGTATTTT
CDR3aa: CASSTSGQGEWTDTQYF

len: 16
j_gene: TRBJ2-3
v_gene: TRBV27
abundance: many
d_gene: TRBD2
CDR3nt: TGTGCCAGCAGCTCAACACCGGGAGGATACACAGATACGCAGTATTTT
CDR3aa: CASSSTPGGYTDTQYF

len: 14
j_gene: TRBJ1-5
v_gene: TRBV18
abundance: NA
d_gene: NA
CDR3nt: TGTGCCAGCTCACCATTGGGGATAGACCAGCCCCAGCATTTT
CDR3aa: CASSPLGIDQPQHF

len: 14
j_gene: TRBJ2-1
v_gene: TRBV10-3
abundance: many
d_gene: TRBD1
CDR3nt: TGTGCCACCGGTTACAGGGGCATTATTAATGAGCAGTTCTTC
CDR3aa: CATGYRGIINEQFF

len: 13
j_gene: TRBJ1-5
v_gene: TRBV2
abundance: many
d_gene: NA
CDR3nt: TGTGCCAGCAACACACTGAGCAATCAGCCCCAGCATTTT
CDR3aa: CASNTLSNQPQHF

len: 17
j_gene: TRBJ2-3
v_gene: TRBV11-2
abundance: NA
d_gene: TRBD2
CDR3nt: TGTGCCAGCACATTAAGGCTAGCGGGACCTAGCACAGATACGCAGTATTTT
CDR3aa: CASTLRLAGPSTDTQYF